This entry features one T cell receptor beta chain sequence. Its antigen is currently unknown. This sample was included in a study of cytomegalovirus exposure and HLA in healthy donors. Whole-study findings and limits: Only CMV serostatus was available as immune exposure information.

The germline V gene encodes CDR1 SGHNT and CDR2 YYREEE (reference sequence). Trimming shortened V by 0 bases and J by 3 bases, and 10 bases separated the two germline ends. This CDR3 has 15 amino acids. PCR involved 60 Vbeta and 13 Jbeta primers. Some clones are missing from TCRdb's copy, which holds only in-frame ones; the method was immunoSEQ multiplex PCR. Of over 100,000 clones listed, around 84% were seen once; the top ten hold about 2.7%. The clonotype was recovered from a woman aged 18-35 years in good health and CMV-seropositive. The V gene is TRBV5-4, the J gene TRBJ2-4, with D possibly being TRBD2 (6 bases). Specimen: PBMCs. As DNA, the CDR3 is TGTGCCAGCAGCTTGGCCCCGGAGGGCAAAAACATTCAGTACTTC. Amino acids: CASSLAPEGKNIQYF.